The 21 T cell receptor beta chains reported below all come from one sample, sequenced in a study of CD8 T cells in Susac syndrome (dated by TCRdb to the late 2010s). The library came from the immunoSEQ multiplex PCR assay. RNA was extracted with the RNeasy kit and about 0.5 to 1 ug was reverse transcribed using random hexamers. TCRdb reworked the public reads: Q25 trimming with fastp, MiXCR clone assembly, productive beta chains retained. Rows matching on CDR3 protein sequence are summarized as one entry with the most common DNA and genes. The sample has around 130,000 distinct CDR3 sequences on record, roughly 80% of them singletons. The ten largest clonotypes hold 0.45% to 0.6% of the sample. Specimen: CD8+ T cells from PBMCs. The receptors derive from a human donor with multiple sclerosis.

This clonotype showed up just a few times. The rearrangement joins TRBV5-4 to TRBJ2-1, with D unclear. Germline V gives CDR1 SGHNT, CDR2 YYREEE (reference sequence). V lost 4 bases to trimming and J lost 10 bases, with 21 bases between them. There are 15 residues in the CDR3. CDR3 in amino acids: CASSIPWGGSEEQFF. The DNA of the CDR3 is TGTGCCAGCAGCATACCATGGGGTGGGTCGGAAGAGCAGTTCTTC.

The CDR3 here is CASSLEEYSNQPQHF. Here the CDR3 DNA reads TGTGCCAGCAGCCTAGAAGAGTATAGCAATCAGCCCCAGCATTTT. The chain carries TRBV4-2 and TRBJ1-5; D ambiguous. CDR3 size: 15 residues. The V and J ends lost 4 bases and 0 bases respectively, with 10 bases between them. Looked up from germline, CDR1 is LGHNA and CDR2 is YNFKEQ.

This clonotype has a single count. The chain carries TRBV2 and TRBJ2-1, with 9 bases fitting TRBD1. The CDR3 contains 16 residues. The germline V gene has CDR1 SNHLY and CDR2 FYNNEI. V was pared by 4 bases and J by 8 bases, with 12 bases of the junction left unmatched. CDR3 sequence reads: CASSATGTGIRDEQFF. CDR3 DNA: TGTGCCAGCAGTGCTACCGGGACAGGGATTCGGGATGAGCAGTTCTTC. Complete variable domain (other parts from reference TRBV2 and TRBJ2-1): EPEVTQTPSHQVTQMGQEVILRCVPISNHLYFYWYRQILGQKVEFLVSFYNNEISEKSEIFDDQFSVERPDGSNFTLKIRSTKLEDSAMYFCASSATGTGIRDEQFFGPGTRLTVL.

V is TRBV12-3 or TRBV12-4 and J is TRBJ2-2; D not resolved. V was pared by 5 bases and J by 5 bases, with 12 bases between. This CDR3 spans 14 amino acids. In DNA form, the CDR3 reads TGTGCCAGCAGTCTCGTCATTGGTACCGGGGAGCTGTTTTTT. It yields the protein CASSLVIGTGELFF.

This clonotype was observed a few times. The chain links TRBV12-3 or TRBV12-4 to TRBJ1-1; D might be TRBD1 (6 bases). The CDR3 runs 17 residues. Trimming took off 5 bases at V and 0 bases at J, with 19 bases between the two ends. CDR3: CASSPYWGHTLNTEAFF. The CDR3, as DNA: TGTGCCAGCAGTCCCTATTGGGGACATACCTTGAACACTGAAGCTTTCTTT.

This clonotype appeared a few times. CDR3 residues: CASSRDRYQETQYF. CDR3 DNA sequence: TGTGCCAGCAGTCGGGACAGGTACCAAGAGACCCAGTACTTC. V usage is TRBV6-2 or TRBV6-3 and J usage is TRBJ2-5; 8 nucleotides agree with TRBD1. The CDR3 runs 14 residues. With 5 bases clipped from V and 0 bases from J, the junction kept 2 bases outside the gene matches. Per germline, CDR1 MNHEY and CDR2 SVGEGT.

This rearrangement joins TRBV4-1 to TRBJ2-7; TRBD1 is a possible D gene (6 bases). The CDR3 covers 13 residues. CDR1 and CDR2 (germline): MGHRA, YSYEKL. Trimming took off 8 bases at V and 1 base at J, with 12 bases between the two ends. The CDR3 loop is CASRSTGSYEQYF. The CDR3 coding sequence is TGCGCCAGCCGATCGACAGGTTCCTACGAGCAGTACTTC.

The chain is built from TRBV7-9 and TRBJ2-7; D gene ambiguous. In germline, CDR1 is SEHNR, CDR2 FQNEAQ (reference sequence). The CDR3 is made up of 14 amino acids. Trimming shortened V by 5 bases and J by 5 bases, and 16 bases separated the two germline ends. The CDR3 protein is CASSQTGSRDEQYF. The DNA of the CDR3 is TGTGCCAGCAGCCAGACCGGGTCCCGGGACGAGCAGTACTTC.

V usage is TRBV28 and J usage is TRBJ2-7; possibly TRBD2 for D (5 bases). Germline V gives CDR1 MDHEN, CDR2 SYDVKM. V gave up 4 bases and J gave up 3 bases, with 13 bases separating them. The CDR3 has 14 amino acids. The CDR3 DNA follows: TGTGCCAGCAGTTCCCGGGAACTATTCTACGAGCAGTACGTC. Its translation is CASSSRELFYEQYV.

This chain links TRBV24-1 with TRBJ2-2, with no clear D. Trimming removed 4 bases at V and 7 bases at J, with 18 bases between. In germline, CDR1 is KGHDR, CDR2 SFDVKD. The CDR3 has 16 amino acids. The DNA of the CDR3 is TGTGCCACCAGTGACGAGAGGACGGCGAGCTTCGGGGAGCTGTTTTTT. It yields the protein CATSDERTASFGELFF.

A few counts support this clonotype. The chain joins TRBV6-2 or TRBV6-3 to TRBJ2-2; D is uncertain. Trimming cost V 2 bases and J 1 base, with 2 bases left between them. Germline V gene sequence: CDR1 MNHEY, CDR2 SVGEGT. The CDR3 contains 13 residues. The CDR3, as DNA: TGTGCCAGCAGTTACGTGAACACCGGGGAGCTGTTTTTT. Its translation is CASSYVNTGELFF.

The chain uses TRBV7-9 and TRBJ2-5; possibly TRBD1 or TRBD2 for D (5 bases each). V lost 0 bases, J lost 5 bases, and 13 bases lay in between. The CDR3 has 15 residues. Germline lookup yields CDR1 SEHNR and CDR2 FQNEAQ (reference sequence). The CDR3: CASSLAQGPEETQYF. CDR3 DNA sequence: TGTGCCAGCAGCTTAGCGCAGGGACCCGAGGAGACCCAGTACTTC.

The chain recombines TRBV7-3 with TRBJ2-1, with 12 positions matching TRBD2. The CDR3 has 14 amino acids. With 2 bases clipped from V and 7 bases from J, the junction kept 0 bases outside the gene matches. In germline, CDR1 is SGHTA, CDR2 FQGTGA. CDR3 DNA sequence: TGTGCCAGCAGCTTACTAGCGGGAGGGAATGAGCAGTTCTTC. Translated, it gives CASSLLAGGNEQFF. The complete variable domain, with remaining parts taken from reference TRBV7-3 and TRBJ2-1, reads GAGVSQTPSNKVTEKGKYVELRCDPISGHTALYWYRQSLGQGPEFLIYFQGTGAADDSGLPNDRFFAVRPEGSVSTLKIQRTERGDSAVYLCASSLLAGGNEQFFGPGTRLTVL.

The chain recombines TRBV7-2 with TRBJ1-2; 8 bases agree with TRBD1. V shed 6 bases, J shed 3 bases, and the junction held 15 bases outside the gene matches. The germline gives CDR1 SGHTA, CDR2 FQGNSA. The CDR3 contains 17 residues. The CDR3 DNA sequence: TGTGCCAGCAGGGGGGGTGGGACAGGTCAGGGACACTATGGCTACACCTTC. Its translation is CASRGGGTGQGHYGYTF.

The rearrangement uses TRBV2 and TRBJ1-2; TRBD1 matches at 11 bases. The germline gives CDR1 SNHLY, CDR2 FYNNEI. V trimming: 7 bases; J trimming: 2 bases; junction bases outside the gene matches: 3. The CDR3 extends over 14 amino acids. The CDR3 is CASTRTGGNYGYTF. CDR3 nucleotide sequence: TGTGCCAGCACCCGGACAGGGGGCAACTATGGCTACACCTTC. Supplemented by reference TRBV2 and TRBJ1-2, the full variable domain reads EPEVTQTPSHQVTQMGQEVILRCVPISNHLYFYWYRQILGQKVEFLVSFYNNEISEKSEIFDDQFSVERPDGSNFTLKIRSTKLEDSAMYFCASTRTGGNYGYTFGSGTRLTVV.

The J gene is TRBJ2-7, the V gene TRBV4-1; D is uncertain. Trimming stripped 0 bases from V and 3 bases from J, with 6 bases between. This CDR3 contains 13 residues. Germline lookup yields CDR1 MGHRA and CDR2 YSYEKL. The CDR3 region is CASSQETSYEQYF. The CDR3 DNA sequence: TGCGCCAGCAGCCAAGAGACCAGCTACGAGCAGTACTTC.

This chain connects TRBV12-3 or TRBV12-4 to TRBJ1-4; D not certain. This CDR3 has 15 amino acids. The germline V and J ends were trimmed by 1 base and 4 bases, with 10 bases remaining between them. This chain's CDR3 is CASSLGQQINEKLFF. Here the CDR3 DNA reads TGTGCCAGCAGTTTAGGTCAACAGATTAATGAAAAACTGTTTTTT.

The chain carries TRBV15 and TRBJ2-7, with D unclear. This CDR3 has 16 amino acids. V gave up 2 bases and J gave up 3 bases, with 17 bases separating them. Germline CDR1 and CDR2: LNHNV and YYDKDF (reference sequence). CDR3 sequence: CATSRSPYRKDYEQYF. The CDR3 DNA reads TGTGCCACCAGCAGATCCCCTTACCGAAAAGACTACGAGCAGTACTTC.

J is TRBJ2-3 and V is TRBV6-4, with D perhaps matching TRBD2 (7 bases). Trimming cost V 4 bases and J 2 bases, with 13 bases left between them. This CDR3 is 15 amino acids long. Looked up from germline, CDR1 is MRHNA and CDR2 is SNTAGT. CDR3 nucleotides: TGTGCCAGCAGTGTTGGGGGGGGCCACACAGATACGCAGTATTTT. This sequence encodes CASSVGGGHTDTQYF.

The chain is built from TRBV19 and TRBJ2-1; TRBD2 agrees at 8 bases. Looked up from germline, CDR1 is LNHDA and CDR2 is SQIVND (reference sequence). CDR3 length: 15 residues. J gave up 2 bases and V 5 bases, and 5 bases lay outside the gene matches. CDR3 region: CASSWAGGTYNEQFF. In DNA form, the CDR3 reads TGTGCCAGTAGTTGGGCGGGGGGCACCTACAATGAGCAGTTCTTC.

This rearrangement joins TRBV28 to TRBJ1-5; TRBD1 agrees at 12 bases. The CDR3 sequence is 17 residues long. Per germline, CDR1 MDHEN and CDR2 SYDVKM. V gave up 5 bases and J gave up 7 bases; unmatched junction bases: 12. CDR3 sequence (DNA): TGTGCCAGCAGTCCCACCGGGACAGGGGGCGCGGGGCAGCCCCAGCATTTT. This gives the protein CASSPTGTGGAGQPQHF.